The TCR beta chain under discussion was sequenced for a study of blood T cell repertoires in COVID-19. In the authors' workflow: Counts of nucleated cells, estimated from reference gene primer amplification, were obtained. Assay used: immunoSEQ multiplex PCR; TCRdb lists only in-frame clones, some missing. V and J calls plus clone size are reproduced from that table; the DNA served to infer D and trimming. The sample consists of just over 300,000 clones, 75% to 90% of them appearing once. This clone was seen once. Germline loops: CDR1 MNHEY, CDR2 SVGEGT. The CDR3 is 14 amino acids. The germline V and J ends were trimmed by 5 bases and 0 bases, with 8 bases remaining between them.

The receptor comes from a man younger than 40 who had recovered from COVID-19. This chain joins TRBV6-2 or TRBV6-3 and TRBJ2-1; D is undetermined. Sequenced sample: PBMCs or T cells enriched from blood (not recorded which). In nucleotides, the CDR3 is TGTGCCAGCAGTCGACATAGCTCCTACAATGAGCAGTTCTTC. Encoded protein: CASSRHSSYNEQFF.